This paragraph reports one TCR beta chain. The data originate from a study of T cell changes during pregnancy in multiple sclerosis. Germline V CDR1 and CDR2: SQVTM, ANQGSEA. The CDR3 sequence is 15 residues long. V lost 1 base and J lost 4, with 16 bases in between. The repertoire was sequenced with immunoSEQ multiplex PCR; TCRdb's copy has only in-frame clones and lacks some. The sample consists of about 40,000 clones, approximately 88% of them appearing once. This clonotype was sampled from a female donor in good health, enrolled as a control in a pregnancy study. This rearrangement joins TRBV29-1 to TRBJ1-2; D remains ambiguous. The input for sequencing was peripheral blood, taken in the first trimester of pregnancy. Here the CDR3 reads CSVEGAHGYSYGYTF. For the CDR3, the DNA is TGCAGCGTTGAAGGTGCCCATGGCTACAGCTATGGCTACACCTTC.